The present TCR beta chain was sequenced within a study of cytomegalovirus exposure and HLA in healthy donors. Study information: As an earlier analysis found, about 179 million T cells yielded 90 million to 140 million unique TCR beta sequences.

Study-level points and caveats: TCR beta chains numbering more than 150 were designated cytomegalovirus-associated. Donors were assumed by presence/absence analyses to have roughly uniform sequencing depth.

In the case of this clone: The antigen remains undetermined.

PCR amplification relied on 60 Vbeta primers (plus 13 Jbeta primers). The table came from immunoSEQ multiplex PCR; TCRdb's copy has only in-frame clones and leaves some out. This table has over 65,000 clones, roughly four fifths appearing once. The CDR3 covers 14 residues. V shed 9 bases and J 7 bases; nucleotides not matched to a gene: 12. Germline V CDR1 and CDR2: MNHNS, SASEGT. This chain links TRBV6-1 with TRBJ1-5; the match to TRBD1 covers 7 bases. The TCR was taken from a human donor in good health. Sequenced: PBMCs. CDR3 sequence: CASRDSVYTQPQHF. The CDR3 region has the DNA TGTGCCAGTAGGGACAGCGTCTACACACAGCCCCAGCATTTT.